The clone carrying this TCR beta chain has more than one count but fewer than ten. Antigen specificity is unknown. These data belong to a study of T cell repertoires in cytomegalovirus infection. In the study overall: Public signatures in TCR beta pointed to CMV infection and matching HLA type. Points from the study as a whole: HLA-C-restricted CMV-specific TCR beta clonotypes prevailed in the ex vivo response.

TCRdb reanalysed the reads using MiXCR and keeps one entry per CDR3 protein. The table records about 160,000 distinct CDR3 sequences, 20% to 25% of them present only once. J lost 1 base, V lost 1 base, and 3 bases had no gene match. CDR1 MNHEY and CDR2 SVGEGT come from the germline V gene. The CDR3 totals 16 residues. The receptor was isolated from a human donor in good health (CMV status not recorded). Some clones in this sample may be carry-over from other donors' samples. Sequenced here: CD8+ T cells from cultured PBMCs, sampled from culture after CMV antigen stimulation. This chain connects TRBV6-2 or TRBV6-3 to TRBJ2-2; 7 nucleotides match TRBD1. CDR3 sequence (DNA): TGTGCCAGCAGTTACTTAGGGGGCTTGAACACCGGGGAGCTGTTTTTT. Translating gives CASSYLGGLNTGELFF.